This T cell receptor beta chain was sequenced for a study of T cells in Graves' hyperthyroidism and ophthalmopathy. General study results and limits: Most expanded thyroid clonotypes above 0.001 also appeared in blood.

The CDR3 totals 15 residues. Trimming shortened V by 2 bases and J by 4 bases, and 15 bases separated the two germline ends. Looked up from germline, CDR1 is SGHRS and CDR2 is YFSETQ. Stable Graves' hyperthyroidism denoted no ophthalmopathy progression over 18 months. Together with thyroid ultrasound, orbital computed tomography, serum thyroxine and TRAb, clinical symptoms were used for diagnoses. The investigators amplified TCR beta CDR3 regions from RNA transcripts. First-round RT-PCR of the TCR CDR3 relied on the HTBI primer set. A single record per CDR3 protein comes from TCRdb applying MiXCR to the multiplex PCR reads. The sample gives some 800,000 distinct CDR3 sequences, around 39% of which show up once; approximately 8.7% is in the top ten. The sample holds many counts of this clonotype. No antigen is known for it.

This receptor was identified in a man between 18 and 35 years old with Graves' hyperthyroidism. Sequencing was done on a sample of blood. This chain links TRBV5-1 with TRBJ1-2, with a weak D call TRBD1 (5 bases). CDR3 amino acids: CASSFDRSRAYGYTF. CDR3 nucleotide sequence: TGCGCCAGCAGCTTTGACAGAAGCAGGGCCTATGGCTACACCTTC.